What follows are 32 T cell receptor beta chains derived from one specimen sequenced in a study of T cells in Graves' hyperthyroidism and ophthalmopathy. Amplified TCR beta CDR3 regions derived from RNA transcripts. First-round RT-PCR with HTBI primers amplified the TCR CDR3 region. TCRdb reprocessed the multiplex PCR reads via MiXCR and lists one record per CDR3 protein. The data contain about 640,000 distinct CDR3 sequences, less than 25% of them seen just once; the ten biggest clones take up under 35%. The sequencing sample was made of blood. The source of these receptors is a man younger than 40 with Graves' ophthalmopathy.

V gene TRBV28 combines with J gene TRBJ2-1; no clear D. The CDR3 runs 14 residues. Trimming shortened V by 6 bases and J by 5 bases, and 14 bases separated the two germline ends. The germline gives CDR1 MDHEN, CDR2 SYDVKM. The CDR3 DNA sequence: TGTGCCAGCAGAGCGAAAATATTAAACAATGAGCAGTTCTTC. As protein: CASRAKILNNEQFF.

J is TRBJ1-3 and V is TRBV7-8; the D is unclear. Germline values: CDR1 SGHVS, CDR2 FQNEAQ. Trimming took 5 bases from V and 2 from J, leaving 7 bases between them. This CDR3 spans 13 amino acids. The CDR3 nucleotides read TGTGCCAGCAGCAAATTAGCTGGAAACACCATATATTTT. Translating it yields CASSKLAGNTIYF.

This clonotype has at least ten counts. The chain couples TRBV28 to TRBJ2-5; 14 bases align to TRBD2. The length of the CDR3 is 17 residues. V shed 1 base and J 5 bases; nucleotides not matched to a gene: 6. Germline CDR1 reads MDHEN; CDR2 reads SYDVKM. Written as DNA, the CDR3 is TGTGCCAGCAGTTTATCGCCGGGACTAGCGGGAGTTGAGACCCAGTACTTC. It codes for CASSLSPGLAGVETQYF.

A few counts support this clonotype. The CDR3 reads CASSDLAGSTDTQYF. Written as DNA, the CDR3 is TGTGCCAGCAGTGACCTTGCGGGAAGCACAGATACGCAGTATTTT. The chain is built from TRBV6-1 and TRBJ2-3; D is perhaps TRBD2 (6 bases). Germline V gene data show CDR1 as MNHNS and CDR2 as SASEGT. This CDR3 region has 15 residues. Deletions cut 3 bases from V and 0 bases from J, with 10 bases between.

This clonotype came up many times. The chain carries TRBV6-1 and TRBJ2-6; unclear D gene. Germline V gene data show CDR1 as MNHNS and CDR2 as SASEGT. The CDR3 has 15 amino acids. V was cut by 6 bases and J by 0 bases, with 9 bases left in between. The CDR3 here is CASSPGASGANVLTF. The CDR3 DNA sequence: TGTGCCAGCAGCCCCGGTGCCTCTGGGGCCAACGTCCTGACTTTC.

V and J are TRBV9 and TRBJ2-1; D not resolved. The CDR3 has 15 amino acids. The germline CDR1 and CDR2 sequences are SGDLS and YYNGEE. V was clipped by 0 bases and J by 4 bases, with 11 bases between them. The CDR3, as DNA: TGTGCCAGCAGCGTAGCTCTAGGGCCTTACAATGAGCAGTTCTTC. Translating it yields CASSVALGPYNEQFF.

In nucleotides, the CDR3 is TGCAGTGCTAGTGGGCGGGAGGGCCAGGTGGGCACAGATACGCAGTATTTT. This encodes CSASGREGQVGTDTQYF. The genes are TRBV20-1 and TRBJ2-3; the match to TRBD2 covers 9 bases. From germline, CDR1 is DFQATT and CDR2 SNEGSKA (reference sequence). The CDR3 has 17 residues. V gave up 3 bases and J gave up 1 base; unmatched junction bases: 11.

This clonotype was recorded at least ten times. The V and J genes are TRBV11-2 and TRBJ2-1; 9 nucleotides agree with TRBD1. This CDR3 is 15 amino acids long. The junction had 5 bases not matched to a gene; V was cut back by 0 bases and J by 8 bases. Germline loops: CDR1 SGHAT, CDR2 FQNNGV. CDR3 DNA: TGTGCCAGCAGCTTAGAGTACAGGGGGCAGGATGAGCAGTTCTTC. It specifies CASSLEYRGQDEQFF. Combining the CDR3 with reference TRBV11-2 and TRBJ2-1 gives the whole variable domain EAGVAQSPRYKIIEKRQSVAFWCNPISGHATLYWYQQILGQGPKLLIQFQNNGVVDDSQLPKDRFSAERLKGVDSTLKIQPAKLEDSAVYLCASSLEYRGQDEQFFGPGTRLTVL.

CDR3 in amino acids: CASAPSGDRGREQYF. The CDR3 DNA follows: TGTGCCAGCGCCCCCTCTGGGGACAGGGGGCGCGAGCAGTACTTC. This chain connects TRBV12-3 or TRBV12-4 to TRBJ2-7, with TRBD1 matching 12 bases. Trimming took 8 bases from V and 6 from J; bases not matched to a gene: 11. The CDR3 spans 15 residues.

This clonotype was seen repeatedly, ten times or more. This chain connects TRBV30 to TRBJ1-1, with a weak D call TRBD1 (6 bases). Per the germline V gene, CDR1 is GTSNPN and CDR2 is SVGIG (reference sequence). Between the trimmed V and J ends, which lost 2 bases and 1 base, there was a span of 8 bases. CDR3 length: 13 amino acids. This CDR3 is CAWSYRANTEAFF. In DNA form, the CDR3 reads TGTGCCTGGAGTTACAGGGCGAACACTGAAGCTTTCTTT.

The V gene is TRBV6-2 or TRBV6-3, the J gene TRBJ2-7; D remains unclear. Trimming cost V 10 bases and J 6 bases, with 13 bases left between them. The CDR3 extends over 11 amino acids. CDR1 and CDR2 (germline): MNHEY, SVGEGT. The CDR3 nucleotides are TGTGCCACCCACGTATCCGGCGAGCAGTACTTC. It translates to CATHVSGEQYF.

This clonotype was counted many times. This rearrangement joins TRBV5-1 to TRBJ2-3; 7 bases fit TRBD2. Germline V lookup: CDR1 SGHRS, CDR2 YFSETQ. The CDR3 extends over 15 amino acids. Germline trimming cut 0 bases from V and 2 bases from J; bases unmatched to any gene: 3. The CDR3 region has the DNA TGCGCCAGCAGCTTGGCCGCGGGAGTCACAGATACGCAGTATTTT. Residues: CASSLAAGVTDTQYF.

The V call is TRBV7-3, the J call TRBJ2-7, with D possibly matching TRBD1 (6 bases). Trimming cost V 1 base and J 3 bases, with 16 bases left between them. Germline V CDR1 and CDR2: SGHTA, FQGTGA. The CDR3 is made up of 16 amino acids. The CDR3 is CASSLMDSKLGYEQYF. In DNA form, the CDR3 reads TGTGCCAGCAGCTTAATGGACAGTAAGTTAGGCTACGAGCAGTACTTC.

This clonotype was observed a handful of times. CDR3 DNA sequence: TGCGCCAGCAGTGAGTCGATGTCCCGACCTCCCTACGAGCAGTACTTC. Its translation is CASSESMSRPPYEQYF. The genes are TRBV10-2 and TRBJ2-7; no reliable D call. Trimming took off 0 bases at V and 2 bases at J, with 14 bases between the two ends. Germline lookup yields CDR1 WSHSY and CDR2 SAAADI. This CDR3 spans 16 amino acids.

This clonotype came up many times. V usage is TRBV28 and J usage is TRBJ2-7; possibly TRBD1 for D (5 bases). Germline CDR1 and CDR2: MDHEN and SYDVKM. The V end was cut by 2 bases, the J end by 2 bases, with 16 bases between. CDR3 length: 16 residues. The CDR3 sequence is CASSLEQAAGTYEQYF. CDR3 bases: TGTGCCAGCAGTTTAGAACAGGCAGCTGGGACCTACGAGCAGTACTTC.

There are many counts of this clonotype. The gene calls are TRBV18 and TRBJ1-5; the D is unclear. Between the trimmed V and J ends, which lost 5 bases and 7 bases, there was a span of 12 bases. This CDR3 spans 13 amino acids. Germline V gives CDR1 KGHSH, CDR2 LQKENI. The CDR3 region is CASSDGSSQPQHF. The CDR3 DNA reads TGTGCCAGCTCAGACGGGTCCAGCCAGCCCCAGCATTTT.

V and J are TRBV2 and TRBJ2-7; D gene unclear. The CDR3 length is 13 residues. V dropped 8 bases and J dropped 3 bases, with 14 bases sitting between them. Germline CDR1 reads SNHLY; CDR2 reads FYNNEI. CDR3 DNA sequence: TGTGCCAGCTTTGCGGCGATCTTCTACGAGCAGTACTTC. Protein: CASFAAIFYEQYF.

About this clonotype itself: This may be a read error, as it is one base from a much larger clone. The chain joins TRBV10-3 to TRBJ2-5; TRBD2 is a possible D gene (5 bases). The germline V gene has CDR1 ENHRY and CDR2 SYGVKD. The CDR3 has 17 amino acids. As DNA, the CDR3 is TGTGCCATCGGTGAGCCCCGGATAGCGCCGAACCAAGAGACCCAGTACTTC. It specifies CAIGEPRIAPNQETQYF.

The rearrangement uses TRBV6-1 and TRBJ2-2; D gene unclear. The germline CDR1 and CDR2 sequences are MNHNS and SASEGT. V lost 6 bases and J 6 bases, leaving 14 bases between the germline ends. This CDR3 contains 14 residues. In DNA, the CDR3 is TGTGCCAGCAGATGGACCAATAGTGCCGGGGAGCTGTTTTTT. Encoded protein: CASRWTNSAGELFF.

This clonotype appeared a few times. The chain recombines TRBV19 with TRBJ1-5; TRBD1 matches at 10 bases. Germline V gene sequence: CDR1 LNHDA, CDR2 SQIVND (reference sequence). The CDR3 has 16 amino acids. With 0 bases clipped from V and 6 bases from J, the junction kept 5 bases outside the gene matches. The CDR3 coding sequence is TGTGCCAGTAGTATAGAGCTGACAGGGGGCAGTCAGCCCCAGCATTTT. This sequence encodes CASSIELTGGSQPQHF.

Here the CDR3 reads CAISESGGSYEQYF. CDR3 DNA sequence: TGTGCCATCAGTGAGTCTGGCGGTTCCTACGAGCAGTACTTC. The chain combines TRBV10-3 with TRBJ2-7; no firm D call. The CDR3 consists of 14 residues. Germline CDR1 and CDR2: ENHRY and SYGVKD. V was clipped by 0 bases and J by 1 base, with 7 bases between them.

The V call is TRBV20-1, the J call TRBJ2-7, with a possible D match to TRBD2 (5 bases). The CDR3 extends over 14 amino acids. Trimming cost V 0 bases and J 4 bases, with 13 bases left between them. From germline, CDR1 is DFQATT and CDR2 SNEGSKA (reference sequence). The CDR3 region is CSARDLAEGYEQYF. Here the CDR3 DNA reads TGCAGTGCTAGAGATCTAGCAGAAGGTTACGAGCAGTACTTC.

The chain carries TRBV28 and TRBJ2-2, with D possibly being TRBD2 (5 bases). CDR1 and CDR2 from the germline V gene are MDHEN and SYDVKM. The length of the CDR3 is 16 residues. Trimming took off 3 bases at V and 6 bases at J, with 17 bases between the two ends. In DNA form, the CDR3 reads TGTGCCAGCAGTTTCCTACCTAGCTCAGCCCCCGGGGAGCTGTTTTTT. It yields the protein CASSFLPSSAPGELFF.

Ten or more counts support this clonotype. V and J are TRBV20-1 and TRBJ2-3; D is ambiguous. Germline CDR1 reads DFQATT; CDR2 reads SNEGSKA (reference sequence). The CDR3 loop spans 15 amino acids. Trimming removed 3 bases at V and 2 bases at J, with 15 bases between. CDR3 nucleotides: TGCAGTGCTAGTTCCTCGACCGACTCCACAGATACGCAGTATTTT. Amino acid sequence: CSASSSTDSTDTQYF.

The V call is TRBV4-3, the J call TRBJ1-2, with no clear D. This CDR3 region has 13 residues. Per the germline V gene, CDR1 is LGHNA and CDR2 is YSLEER. V was cut by 1 base and J by 3 bases, with 6 bases left in between. CDR3 protein: CASSQGAHYGYTF. DNA for the CDR3: TGCGCCAGCAGCCAAGGGGCACACTATGGCTACACCTTC.

The rearrangement links TRBV25-1 to TRBJ2-2, with 7 bases that match TRBD1. CDR3 length: 15 amino acids. From germline, CDR1 is MGHDK and CDR2 SYGVNS. Trimming at V came to 5 bases and at J to 7 bases, leaving 10 bases not matched to a gene. CDR3: CASSQATGLIGELFF. The CDR3 region has the DNA TGTGCCAGCAGTCAAGCGACAGGGCTCATCGGGGAGCTGTTTTTT.

This clonotype has only a few counts. The CDR3 nucleotides are TGTGCCAGCAGATCACCGGACAGTAATGAAAAACTGTTTTTT. Protein: CASRSPDSNEKLFF. The V and J genes are TRBV27 and TRBJ1-4; weak D call: TRBD1 (6 bases). The germline V gene encodes CDR1 MNHEY and CDR2 SMNVEV (reference sequence). The CDR3 spans 14 residues. Trimming shortened V by 6 bases and J by 4 bases, and 12 bases separated the two germline ends.

The genes are TRBV29-1 and TRBJ2-1; possibly TRBD1 for D (12 bases). The CDR3 is made up of 20 amino acids. With 5 bases removed from V and 2 bases from J, the gap between germline ends came to 31 bases. The germline gives CDR1 SQVTM, CDR2 ANQGSEA. The CDR3: CSVPGTGGFGSGRAYNEQFF. The CDR3 DNA follows: TGCAGCGTTCCCGGGACAGGGGGCTTTGGTAGCGGGAGGGCCTACAATGAGCAGTTCTTC.

This clonotype was seen a handful of times. The chain couples TRBV7-2 to TRBJ1-4; D is uncertain. This CDR3 contains 14 residues. Germline lookup yields CDR1 SGHTA and CDR2 FQGNSA. Deletions cut 7 bases from V and 0 bases from J, with 9 bases between. The CDR3 nucleotides are TGTGCCAGCACTGTCACAGCAACTAATGAAAAACTGTTTTTT. It specifies CASTVTATNEKLFF.

In its sample, this clonotype was seen many times. The chain uses TRBV6-5 and TRBJ1-1, with 7 bases lining up with TRBD1. The CDR3 runs to 12 residues. Germline assignment: CDR1 MNHEY and CDR2 SVGAGI. V shed 0 bases and J 11 bases; nucleotides not matched to a gene: 3. CDR3 residues: CASSYSDRVAFF. The DNA for the CDR3 is TGTGCCAGCAGTTACTCAGACAGGGTCGCTTTCTTT.

This clonotype was detected many times. This chain links TRBV7-8 with TRBJ2-1, with 8 bases fitting TRBD2. The CDR3 sequence is 15 residues long. J was trimmed by 2 bases and V by 5 bases; bases with no gene match: 5. The germline gives CDR1 SGHVS, CDR2 FQNEAQ. Here the CDR3 reads CASSGGLGPYNEQFF. In DNA, the CDR3 is TGTGCCAGCAGCGGGGGACTAGGCCCCTACAATGAGCAGTTCTTC.

This clonotype was found a few times. The chain couples TRBV10-3 to TRBJ2-7, with D perhaps assigned TRBD1 or TRBD2 (6 bases each). There are 18 residues in the CDR3. Between the trimmed V and J ends, which lost 4 bases and 1 base, there was a span of 23 bases. CDR1 and CDR2 from the germline V gene are ENHRY and SYGVKD. The CDR3 DNA reads TGTGCCATCAGTGGGGAGGTCGAATCCGGGACACAATCCTACGAGCAGTACTTC. Its translation: CAISGEVESGTQSYEQYF.